The clone carrying this T cell receptor (beta chain) has only a few counts. The antigen is undetermined. The data originate from a study of CD8 T cells in ankylosing spondylitis. General observations from the study: Clones linked to disease, bearing a CD8+ phenotype, were relatively rare in peripheral blood. Characteristic of ankylosing spondylitis blood, it appeared, was a TCR beta motif comprising roughly 8 highly homologous variants. There was reportedly significant enrichment of clones that were disease-linked in matched ankylosing spondylitis synovial fluid. A number of the motif variants had already been described in reactive arthritis synovial fluid and blood.

Germline assignment: CDR1 SGHNT and CDR2 YENEEA. V dropped 3 bases and J dropped 9; count of bases not matched to a gene: 6. The length of the CDR3 is 14 residues. In making TCR beta libraries, quantitative 5'-RACE with molecular barcodes was used. TCRdb processed the 5' RACE reads anew with MiXCR; each CDR3 protein has one entry. The repertoire holds 350,000 to 550,000 distinct CDR3 sequences, roughly a quarter seen once, with 0.89% in the top ten. The material sequenced was blood, either unsorted or a sorted T cell fraction (not recorded which). The clonotype was recovered from a male donor with ankylosing spondylitis. This rearrangement joins TRBV11-3 to TRBJ2-1; TRBD2 agrees at 9 bases. The CDR3 spells CASSFAGGSGEQFF. CDR3 sequence (DNA): TGTGCCAGCAGCTTTGCGGGAGGGTCTGGTGAGCAGTTCTTC.